The 22 T cell receptor beta chains presented below share a single source sample, sequenced in a study of patients and donors after allogeneic stem cell transplantation. In TCRdb, the RT-PCR reads were re-called with MiXCR into one record per CDR3 protein. Of about a million distinct CDR3 sequences in the sample, approximately 19% are singletons; the top ten hold 5.5% to 6.5%. Specimen: blood, either unsorted or a sorted T cell fraction (not recorded which). These TCRs come from a human donor who was either an allogeneic HSCT recipient or a stem cell or donor lymphocyte infusion donor (not recorded which). It is not recorded whose cells these are; they may come from a transplant donor.

This clonotype was seen only a few times. The CDR3 region is CASSFTGRRAENTIYF. The DNA for the CDR3 is TGTGCCAGCAGTTTTACAGGGCGACGGGCAGAAAACACCATATATTTT. The chain joins TRBV12-3 or TRBV12-4 to TRBJ1-3, with D perhaps matching TRBD1 (6 bases). V was trimmed by 3 bases and J by 6 bases, leaving 18 bases between them. CDR3 size: 16 residues.

The V and J genes are TRBV4-3 and TRBJ2-7, with D possibly being TRBD1 (6 bases). The CDR3 runs 14 residues. V lost 4 bases and J 2 bases, leaving 12 bases between the germline ends. CDR1 is LGHNA and CDR2 is YSLEER in the germline V gene. Here the CDR3 DNA reads TGCGCCAGCAGCCCCGGACCAGGGGCCTACGAGCAGTACTTC. Its translation: CASSPGPGAYEQYF.

The V and J genes are TRBV7-9 and TRBJ1-3; D gene ambiguous. V lost 4 bases to trimming and J lost 0 bases, with 10 bases between them. There are 15 residues in the CDR3. Germline V gene lookup returns CDR1 SEHNR and CDR2 FQNEAQ (reference sequence). CDR3 nucleotides: TGTGCCAGCAGCTCAGGACTTAGCTCTGGAAACACCATATATTTT. Translation: CASSSGLSSGNTIYF.

In its sample, this clonotype was seen a few times. V gene TRBV6-1 combines with J gene TRBJ1-2, with D possibly being TRBD1 (5 bases). CDR3 length: 13 amino acids. Germline loops: CDR1 MNHNS, CDR2 SASEGT. The V end was cut by 10 bases, the J end by 4 bases, with 16 bases between. CDR3: CATRPGGFYGYTF. The CDR3 bases are TGTGCCACACGCCCCGGGGGTTTCTATGGCTACACCTTC.

This clonotype was counted at least ten times. V usage is TRBV5-1 and J usage is TRBJ1-1; D is ambiguous. Trimming pared 0 bases from V and 3 bases from J, leaving 15 bases between. The CDR3 contains 16 residues. Germline lookup yields CDR1 SGHRS and CDR2 YFSETQ. CDR3 loop: CASSLASSARDTEAFF. The CDR3 DNA is TGCGCCAGCAGCTTGGCCTCGTCGGCTAGGGACACTGAAGCTTTCTTT.

The V and J genes are TRBV19 and TRBJ2-2; 12 nucleotides line up with TRBD2. This CDR3 has 16 residues. V lost 5 bases, J lost 3 bases, and 4 bases stayed unmatched. CDR1 is LNHDA, CDR2 SQIVND, per germline (reference sequence). The DNA of the CDR3 is TGTGCCAGTAGTGCCAGACTAGCGGGAGACACCGGGGAGCTGTTTTTT. It yields the protein CASSARLAGDTGELFF.

This clonotype has just a few counts. This rearrangement joins TRBV20-1 to TRBJ1-1; D is undetermined. Germline V gene sequence: CDR1 DFQATT, CDR2 SNEGSKA (reference sequence). The CDR3 covers 14 residues. The V gene lost 0 bases and the J gene lost 3 bases, with 11 bases spanning the gap. The CDR3 bases are TGCAGTGCTAGAGATCCAGCTAGGGACACTGAAGCTTTCTTT. This encodes CSARDPARDTEAFF.

Ten or more counts support this clonotype. J is TRBJ2-7 and V is TRBV12-3 or TRBV12-4; D unclear. The CDR3 covers 13 residues. The V end was cut by 3 bases, the J end by 6 bases, with 12 bases between. The chain's CDR3 is CASSLKQLTEQYF. CDR3 nucleotides: TGTGCCAGCAGTTTGAAGCAACTGACCGAGCAGTACTTC.

This clonotype was observed a few times. The chain recombines TRBV2 with TRBJ2-3, with 8 bases lining up with TRBD1. This CDR3 has 15 amino acids. The J segment lost 5 bases and the V segment lost 5 bases, leaving 9 bases of the junction unmatched. Germline loops: CDR1 SNHLY, CDR2 FYNNEI. CDR3 sequence reads: CASSPGDRKIDTQYF. The CDR3 nucleotides are TGTGCCAGCAGTCCCGGGGACAGGAAGATAGATACGCAGTATTTT. The entire variable domain, with the rest obtained from reference TRBV2 and TRBJ2-3, is as follows: EPEVTQTPSHQVTQMGQEVILRCVPISNHLYFYWYRQILGQKVEFLVSFYNNEISEKSEIFDDQFSVERPDGSNFTLKIRSTKLEDSAMYFCASSPGDRKIDTQYFGPGTRLTVL.

This clonotype turned up a few times. The chain links TRBV5-1 to TRBJ2-3; D might be TRBD1 (5 bases). The CDR3 sequence is 16 residues long. Germline V gene data show CDR1 as SGHRS and CDR2 as YFSETQ. V shed 2 bases and J shed 1 base, with 14 bases lying between them. This chain's CDR3 is CASSFRQLVGTDTQYF. DNA of the CDR3: TGCGCCAGCAGCTTTCGACAGTTAGTGGGCACAGATACGCAGTATTTT.

There are a few counts of this clonotype. The chain employs TRBV14 and TRBJ2-3, with 9 bases identical to TRBD2. J lost 10 bases, V lost 3 bases, and 8 bases had no gene match. The germline V gene has CDR1 SGHDN and CDR2 FVKESK. CDR3 length: 14 amino acids. The chain's CDR3 is CASSQQQVAGAQYF. CDR3 in DNA: TGTGCCAGCAGCCAGCAGCAGGTAGCGGGAGCGCAGTATTTT.

V usage is TRBV4-1 and J usage is TRBJ2-1, with D perhaps TRBD1 (5 bases). Germline V gives CDR1 MGHRA, CDR2 YSYEKL. V was trimmed by 0 bases and J by 4 bases, leaving 7 bases between them. The CDR3 consists of 14 residues. CDR3 loop: CASSQEQAYNEQFF. The CDR3 DNA sequence: TGCGCCAGCAGCCAAGAACAGGCGTACAATGAGCAGTTCTTC.

This clonotype has at least ten counts. This sequence joins TRBV12-3 or TRBV12-4 and TRBJ2-6; D is unresolved. The CDR3 loop spans 13 amino acids. The V end was cut by 6 bases, the J end by 1 base, with 4 bases between. This CDR3 reads CASRGSGANVLTF. The CDR3 nucleotides are TGTGCCAGCAGGGGGTCTGGGGCCAACGTCCTGACTTTC.

The chain is built from TRBV9 and TRBJ2-3; 14 nucleotides line up with TRBD2. Germline V lookup: CDR1 SGDLS, CDR2 YYNGEE. The CDR3 runs to 18 residues. Trimming removed 0 bases from V and 1 base from J; junction bases left unmatched: 4. The CDR3 spells CASSVVGLAGDRTDTQYF. CDR3 DNA sequence: TGTGCCAGCAGCGTAGTGGGACTAGCGGGAGACCGCACAGATACGCAGTATTTT.

The rearrangement uses TRBV10-3 and TRBJ2-3, with D maybe TRBD1 (5 bases). Germline V CDR1 and CDR2: ENHRY, SYGVKD. Trimming pared 3 bases from V and 5 bases from J, leaving 6 bases between. The length of the CDR3 is 12 residues. In nucleotides, the CDR3 is TGTGCCATCAGTGAAAGGGGAGATACGCAGTATTTT. Translating gives CAISERGDTQYF.

In this sample, this clonotype turned up a few times. The gene calls are TRBV6-2 or TRBV6-3 and TRBJ2-7, with 7 bases that match TRBD2. The germline gives CDR1 MNHEY, CDR2 SVGEGT. The CDR3 has 17 amino acids. V lost 2 bases, J lost 3 bases, and 13 bases stayed unmatched. For the CDR3, the DNA is TGTGCCAGCAGTTACGCGGCCCCGGGACTAACTGTCTACGAGCAGTACTTC. Protein sequence: CASSYAAPGLTVYEQYF.

This clonotype was detected only a few times. The chain recombines TRBV27 with TRBJ2-7, with 9 bases matching TRBD1. This CDR3 spans 14 amino acids. Germline CDR1 and CDR2: MNHEY and SMNVEV (reference sequence). J gave up 5 bases and V 2 bases, and 4 bases lay outside the gene matches. The DNA for the CDR3 is TGTGCCAGCAGTTTACTGGACAGGGGCCACGAGCAGTACTTC. This sequence encodes CASSLLDRGHEQYF.

The J gene is TRBJ1-6, the V gene TRBV4-1, with TRBD1 matching over 8 bases. Germline-derived CDR1 and CDR2 are MGHRA and YSYEKL. V lost 5 bases to trimming and J lost 8 bases; unmatched junction nucleotides: 5. The CDR3 length is 14 residues. In nucleotides, the CDR3 is TGCGCCAGCAGCACAGGACAGGGAGATTCACCCCTCCACTTT. Translation gives CASSTGQGDSPLHF.

Here the CDR3 reads CASSLLAGEGAYEQFF. The CDR3 bases are TGTGCCAGCAGTTTACTAGCGGGTGAGGGGGCCTACGAGCAGTTCTTC. The gene calls are TRBV12-3 or TRBV12-4 and TRBJ2-7, with D tentatively TRBD2 (8 bases). Matching the DNA end better, TRBJ2-1 makes the J call doubtful. CDR3 length: 16 residues.

The rearrangement joins TRBV10-3 to TRBJ2-5, with 11 bases lining up with TRBD2. CDR1 is ENHRY, CDR2 SYGVKD, per germline. After removal of 3 bases from V and 2 bases from J, the junction contained 5 bases not matched to a gene. This CDR3 has 16 amino acids. The CDR3: CAISEASGGSQETQYF. In DNA form, the CDR3 reads TGTGCCATCAGTGAAGCTAGCGGGGGGTCACAAGAGACCCAGTACTTC.

This chain links TRBV5-6 with TRBJ2-3; a weak D match, TRBD1 (6 bases). CDR1 is SGHDT and CDR2 is YYEEEE in the germline V gene. The V gene lost 4 bases and the J gene lost 0 bases, with 18 bases spanning the gap. The CDR3 has 17 residues. The CDR3: CASSPRAGDGSTDTQYF. The CDR3 nucleotides read TGTGCCAGCAGCCCCCGCGCAGGGGATGGGAGCACAGATACGCAGTATTTT. The variable domain in full, with the rest retrieved from reference TRBV5-6 and TRBJ2-3, is DAGVTQSPTHLIKTRGQQVTLRCSPKSGHDTVSWYQQALGQGPQFIFQYYEEEERQRGNFPDRFSGHQFPNYSSELNVNALLLGDSALYLCASSPRAGDGSTDTQYFGPGTRLTVL.

This clonotype came up a few times. The V call is TRBV6-1, the J call TRBJ2-5; tentatively, D is TRBD2 (6 bases). V was clipped by 3 bases and J by 0 bases, with 17 bases between them. Looked up from germline, CDR1 is MNHNS and CDR2 is SASEGT. The CDR3 sequence is 17 residues long. The DNA of the CDR3 is TGTGCCAGCAGTGACGGGGCCTTAGCGGTAGACCAAGAGACCCAGTACTTC. As protein: CASSDGALAVDQETQYF.